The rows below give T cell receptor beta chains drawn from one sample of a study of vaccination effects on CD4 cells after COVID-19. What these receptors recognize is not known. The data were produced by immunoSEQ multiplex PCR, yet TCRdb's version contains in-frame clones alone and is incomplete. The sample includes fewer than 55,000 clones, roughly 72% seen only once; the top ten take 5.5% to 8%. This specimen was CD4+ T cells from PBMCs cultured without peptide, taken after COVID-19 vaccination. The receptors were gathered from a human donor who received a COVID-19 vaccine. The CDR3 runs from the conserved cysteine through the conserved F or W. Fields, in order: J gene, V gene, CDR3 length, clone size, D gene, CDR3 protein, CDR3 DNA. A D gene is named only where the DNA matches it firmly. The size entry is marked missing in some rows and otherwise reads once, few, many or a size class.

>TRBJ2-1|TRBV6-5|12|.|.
CASSSGYNEQFF
TGTGCCAGCAGTTCGGGATACAATGAGCAGTTCTTC
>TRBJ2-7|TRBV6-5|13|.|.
CASVRTARDEQYF
TGTGCCAGCGTAAGGACCGCTCGAGACGAGCAGTACTTC
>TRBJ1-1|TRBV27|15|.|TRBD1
CASSRQGLGNTEAFF
TGTGCCAGCAGCAGACAGGGACTGGGGAACACTGAAGCTTTCTTT
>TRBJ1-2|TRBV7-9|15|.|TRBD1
CASSADREGIGGYTF
TGTGCCAGCAGTGCAGACAGGGAGGGTATTGGGGGCTACACCTTC
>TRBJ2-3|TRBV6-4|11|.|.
CASSVGDTQYF
TGTGCCAGCAGTGTTGGGGATACGCAGTATTTT
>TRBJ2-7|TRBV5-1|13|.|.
CASSLGGGYEQYF
TGCGCCAGCAGCTTGGGAGGGGGTTACGAGCAGTACTTC
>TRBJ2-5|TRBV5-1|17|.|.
CASSLTESNTGLETQYF
TGCGCCAGCAGCTTGACGGAAAGTAATACAGGATTGGAGACCCAGTACTTC
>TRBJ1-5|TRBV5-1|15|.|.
CASSEGGKSNQPQHF
TGCGCCAGCAGTGAGGGGGGGAAGAGCAATCAGCCCCAGCATTTT
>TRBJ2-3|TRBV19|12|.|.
CASSPNTDTQYF
TGTGCCAGTAGTCCCAACACAGATACGCAGTATTTT
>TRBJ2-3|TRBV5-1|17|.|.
CASSLAPPSGSTDTQYF
TGCGCCAGCAGCTTGGCCCCCCCCAGCGGGAGCACAGATACGCAGTATTTT
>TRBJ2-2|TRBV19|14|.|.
CASSIAANTGELFF
TGTGCCAGTAGTATTGCGGCGAACACCGGGGAGCTGTTTTTT
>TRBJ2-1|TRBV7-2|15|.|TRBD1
CASSMDRGSYNEQFF
TGTGCCAGCAGCATGGACAGGGGCTCCTACAATGAGCAGTTCTTC
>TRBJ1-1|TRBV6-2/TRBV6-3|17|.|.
CASSYSSRRPKNTEAFF
TGTGCCAGCAGTTACTCATCAAGGCGTCCTAAGAACACTGAAGCTTTCTTT
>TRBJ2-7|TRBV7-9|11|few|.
CASRGRYEQYF
TGTGCCAGCAGGGGCCGCTACGAGCAGTACTTC
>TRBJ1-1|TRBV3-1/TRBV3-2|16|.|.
CASSQARGIMNTEAFF
TGTGCCAGCAGCCAAGCCCGGGGAATTATGAACACTGAAGCTTTCTTT
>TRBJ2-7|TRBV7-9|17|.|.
CASSSTPGHHSSGEQYF
TGTGCCAGCAGCTCAACCCCGGGACACCACTCCTCGGGGGAGCAGTACTTC
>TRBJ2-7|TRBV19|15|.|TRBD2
CASSLSSGGLYEQYF
TGTGCCAGTAGTTTATCTAGCGGGGGCCTCTACGAGCAGTACTTC
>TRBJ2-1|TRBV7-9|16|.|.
CASSLGRGRLTGEQFF
TGTGCCAGCAGCTTAGGCCGGGGCCGTCTAACGGGTGAGCAGTTCTTC
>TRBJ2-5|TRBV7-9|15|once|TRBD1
CASSFGSGGSETQYF
TGTGCCAGCAGCTTCGGGTCAGGGGGCAGTGAGACCCAGTACTTC
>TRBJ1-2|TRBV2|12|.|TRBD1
CASSGQGYGYTF
TGTGCCAGCAGTGGACAGGGGTATGGCTACACCTTC
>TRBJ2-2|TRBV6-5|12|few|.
CASRRNTGELFF
TGTGCCAGCAGACGGAACACCGGGGAGCTGTTTTTT
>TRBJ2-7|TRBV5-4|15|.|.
CASSLGWSGAYEQYF
TGTGCCAGCAGCTTGGGATGGTCAGGGGCGTACGAGCAGTACTTC
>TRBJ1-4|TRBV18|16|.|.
CASSLYGVATNEKLFF
TGTGCCAGCTCACTCTACGGAGTTGCAACTAATGAAAAACTGTTTTTT
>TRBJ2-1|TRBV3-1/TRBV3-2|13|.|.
CASSQDSGNEQFF
TGTGCCAGCAGCCAAGATAGTGGCAATGAGCAGTTCTTC